The sequence of this T cell receptor (beta chain) was determined in a study of T-cell memory formation after mild COVID-19. MiXCR was run by TCRdb on the 5' RACE reads, yielding one entry per CDR3 protein. The data show approximately 450,000 distinct CDR3 sequences, 18% seen once. Germline assignment: CDR1 MNHNS and CDR2 SASEGT. V lost 2 bases, J lost 2 bases, and 13 bases lay in between. This CDR3 has 15 residues. Findings of the study overall: Clones that shrank (day 15 to 85) were balanced CD4/CD8, whereas later expanders leaned CD4+. Cross-reactive memory apparently joined, as some responding clones appeared in pre-infection memory. CD4+ contracting clones lay mainly in CM and EM, CD8+ ones in EMRA.

This clonotype was seen a few times. Antigen specificity is unknown. The source is an adult woman who had mild COVID-19 (a few samples of this study predate the infection). Cell type and time point are not known. The chain uses TRBV6-1 and TRBJ2-7; D perhaps matches TRBD2 (5 bases). Sequenced material: PBMCs or a T cell subset sorted from them (not recorded which). CDR3 in amino acids: CASSEIGGFTYEQYF. The CDR3 DNA sequence: TGTGCCAGCAGTGAAATCGGCGGGTTTACCTACGAGCAGTACTTC.